This T cell receptor beta chain appears in the sequencing data of a study of T cell changes during pregnancy in multiple sclerosis. Data came from immunoSEQ multiplex PCR; TCRdb stores just in-frame clones and leaves some out. The sample lists tens of thousands of clones; around nine tenths were seen once. Trimming took 5 bases from V and 4 from J, leaving 11 bases between them. This CDR3 has 13 amino acids. Germline CDR1 and CDR2: MNHNS and SASEGT. The chain joins TRBV6-1 to TRBJ1-2; TRBD1 might be the D (6 bases). The source was CD4+ T cells from peripheral blood mononuclear cells, collected before pregnancy. The TCR originated in a female donor with multiple sclerosis, enrolled in a pregnancy study. CDR3 protein: CASSSGQSYGYTF. In DNA form, the CDR3 reads TGTGCCAGCAGTTCTGGACAGTCCTATGGCTACACCTTC.